The rows below give T cell receptor beta chains drawn from one sample of a study of tumor and adjacent non-tumor tissue in lung cancer. Via MiXCR, TCRdb re-called the multiplex PCR reads, giving one row per CDR3 protein. The repertoire consists of roughly 150,000 distinct CDR3 sequences, with around 66% occurring once and the leading ten covering about 20%. Sequenced material: lung tumor tissue. Source of these receptors: a man aged 55 to 70 with small cell lung cancer. The CDR3 runs from the conserved cysteine through the conserved F or W. The D gene is left open where the match is weak. Clone size appears in some rows only: once, few, many, or a class for an expanded clone.

D,size,V,J,CDR3,DNA
NA,many,TRBV29-1,TRBJ2-2,CSVFGGSGSTGELFF,TGCAGCGTCTTTGGCGGCTCCGGAAGCACCGGGGAGCTGTTTTTT
TRBD1,NA,TRBV4-1,TRBJ2-1,CANSRGQGSGNEQFF,TGCGCCAACAGTAGAGGACAGGGTTCAGGCAATGAGCAGTTCTTC
TRBD2,NA,TRBV11-2,TRBJ2-3,CESSFSGYYTDTQYF,TGTGAAAGCAGCTTTAGCGGGTATTACACAGATACGCAGTATTTT
NA,many,TRBV20-1,TRBJ1-1,CSARDPGTRSVRNTEAFF,TGCAGTGCTAGAGATCCTGGGACCCGCTCGGTGCGGAACACTGAAGCTTTCTTT
TRBD2,NA,TRBV12-3/TRBV12-4,TRBJ2-1,CASSPTSVLGSYNEQFF,TGTGCCAGCAGCCCTACTAGCGTACTGGGCTCCTACAATGAGCAGTTCTTC
NA,few,TRBV11-2,TRBJ2-5,CASRMQETQYF,TGTGCCAGCAGGATGCAAGAGACCCAGTACTTC
NA,NA,TRBV20-1,TRBJ1-3,CSTCGPFRNTIYF,TGCAGTACATGCGGGCCTTTTCGAAACACCATATATTTT
NA,many,TRBV20-1,TRBJ1-2,CSAKEWGAWGGYTF,TGCAGTGCTAAGGAGTGGGGGGCTTGGGGTGGCTACACCTTC
NA,NA,TRBV6-1,TRBJ1-1,CASSLQVAQGEAFF,TGTGCCAGCTCCCTACAGGTGGCTCAGGGTGAAGCTTTCTTT
NA,few,TRBV11-2,TRBJ2-3,CASSLSGCTDTQYF,TGTGCCAGCAGCTTATCCGGGTGCACAGATACGCAGTATTTT
NA,NA,TRBV6-2/TRBV6-3,TRBJ1-1,CASSPSQGTEAFF,TGTGCCAGTAGCCCTTCTCAGGGTACTGAAGCTTTCTTT
NA,NA,TRBV11-2,TRBJ2-1,CASGLADSTNNEQFF,TGTGCCAGCGGCTTAGCAGATAGCACGAACAATGAGCAGTTCTTC
NA,many,TRBV6-5,TRBJ2-3,CASSPSFGGTDTQYF,TGTGCCAGCAGCCCCTCTTTCGGGGGCACAGATACGCAGTATTTT
NA,NA,TRBV5-1,TRBJ2-1,CACSLADRFNEQFF,TGCGCCTGCAGCTTGGCCGACCGCTTCAATGAGCAGTTCTTC
NA,NA,TRBV11-3,TRBJ1-1,CTSRLEGGTEAFF,TGTACCAGCAGATTAGAAGGGGGGACTGAAGCTTTCTTT
TRBD2,NA,TRBV5-7,TRBJ2-3,CASSFSRGTGLAGPRGTDTQYF,TGTGCCAGCAGCTTTTCAAGGGGAACGGGACTAGCGGGACCTCGCGGCACAGATACGCAGTATTTT
NA,many,TRBV29-1,TRBJ1-2,CSVEEGRGARGYTF,TGCAGCGTTGAAGAAGGGCGGGGGGCGAGGGGCTACACCTTC
NA,NA,TRBV4-1,TRBJ1-2,CASGQDIDGYGYTF,TGCGCCAGCGGCCAAGATATAGATGGCTATGGCTACACCTTC
NA,many,TRBV20-1,TRBJ2-3,CSASERRPPDTQYF,TGCAGTGCTAGTGAGAGGCGACCACCAGATACGCAGTATTTT
TRBD1,NA,TRBV6-1,TRBJ2-3,CASSGNRDSAQYF,TGTGCCAGCAGTGGTAACCGGGACAGCGCGCAATATTTT
NA,few,TRBV29-1,TRBJ2-1,CSATERYSGVGNEQFF,TGCAGCGCTACGGAGAGGTATAGCGGAGTAGGAAATGAGCAGTTCTTC
NA,NA,TRBV11-3,TRBJ2-3,CASSLGNGRSTGTQYF,TGTGCCAGCAGCTTAGGTAACGGGAGATCCACAGGTACGCAGTATTTT
NA,NA,TRBV4-1,TRBJ2-7,CASSQEAGQRYYEQYF,TGCGCCAGCAGCCAAGAGGCGGGACAGAGGTACTACGAGCAGTACTTC